This TCR beta chain is drawn from a study of T cells in Graves' hyperthyroidism and ophthalmopathy. The CDR3 contains 14 residues. After removal of 8 bases from V and 6 bases from J, the junction contained 12 bases not matched to a gene. Germline V gene data show CDR1 as KGHDR and CDR2 as SFDVKD. This clonotype was detected once. Antigen specificity is unknown. Amplification yielded TCR beta CDR3 regions, with RNA transcripts as the source. HTBI primers were used for first-round RT-PCR of the TCR CDR3. MiXCR was run by TCRdb on the multiplex PCR reads, yielding one entry per CDR3 protein. The sample has around 600,000 distinct CDR3 sequences; approximately 15% are singletons. General study results and limits: Using 13 V-J features, a model discriminated ophthalmopathy from stable hyperthyroidism.

The rearrangement uses TRBV24-1 and TRBJ2-7; TRBD1 agrees at 7 bases. This TCR derives from a woman younger than 30 with Graves' ophthalmopathy. The sequenced material came from blood. The CDR3: CATTKRGPGSEQYF. In DNA, the CDR3 is TGTGCCACCACCAAAAGGGGGCCAGGGAGCGAGCAGTACTTC.